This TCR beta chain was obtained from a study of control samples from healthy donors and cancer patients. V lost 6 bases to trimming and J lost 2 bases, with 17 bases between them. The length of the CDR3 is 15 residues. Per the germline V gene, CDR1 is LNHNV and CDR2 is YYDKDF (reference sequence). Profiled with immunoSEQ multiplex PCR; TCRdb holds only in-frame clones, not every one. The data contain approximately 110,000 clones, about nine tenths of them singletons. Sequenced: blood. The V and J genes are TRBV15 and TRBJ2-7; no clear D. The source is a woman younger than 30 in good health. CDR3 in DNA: TGTGCCACCAGGTCGTCAGTGCCGGTCACCTACGAGCAGTACTTC. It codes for CATRSSVPVTYEQYF.